Below, 9 T cell receptor beta chains from the same sample are listed, as sequenced in a study of regulatory T cells in long-lasting Graves disease. Noted time point: persistent/refractory GD, antithyroid drugs over 5 years with positive TRAb. The TCR library used RNA extracted from PBMCs. In building TCR beta libraries, iRepertoire HTBI primers were used together with Arm-PCR of CDR3 regions. TCRdb reprocessed the multiplex PCR reads via MiXCR and lists one record per CDR3 protein. The repertoire has about 310,000 distinct CDR3 sequences, 22% of them found once; the top ten carry approximately 60%. This specimen consisted of peripheral blood mononuclear cells (PBMCs), obtained when the disease was refractory, from a patient treated with antithyroid drugs. Receptors originate from a female donor with Graves disease.

The chain joins TRBV9 to TRBJ2-5; the match to TRBD2 covers 12 bases. The CDR3 sequence is 15 residues long. V was clipped by 3 bases and J by 5 bases; unmatched bases: 5. Germline loops: CDR1 SGDLS, CDR2 YYNGEE. The CDR3 DNA is TGTGCCAGCAGCGCCGGACTAGCGGGACACGAGACCCAGTACTTC. It is translated as CASSAGLAGHETQYF.

This clonotype appeared a few times. This chain uses TRBV30 with TRBJ2-5, with TRBD1 identical over 9 bases. The CDR3 contains 13 residues. V trimming: 8 bases; J trimming: 5 bases; junction bases outside the gene matches: 9. Germline loops: CDR1 GTSNPN, CDR2 SVGIG (reference sequence). The chain's CDR3 is CAGLTGGLETQYF. The CDR3 DNA sequence: TGTGCCGGTTTAACAGGGGGCCTGGAGACCCAGTACTTC.

This clonotype was seen ten or more times. The chain recombines TRBV28 with TRBJ1-5; D gene ambiguous. This CDR3 has 12 amino acids. V was cut by 6 bases and J by 7 bases, with 10 bases left in between. CDR1 is MDHEN, CDR2 SYDVKM, per germline. The CDR3 nucleotides are TGTGCCAGCAGCGATGGCGGGCAGCCCCAGCATTTT. Translated: CASSDGGQPQHF.

This clonotype was recorded a few times. The genes are TRBV6-1 and TRBJ1-4, with TRBD1 as a possible D gene (5 bases). Germline V CDR1 and CDR2: MNHNS, SASEGT. The ends were cut back, 1 base at V and 0 bases at J, with 12 bases in the middle. There are 17 residues in the CDR3. CDR3 protein: CASSEDGHFATNEKLFF. DNA of the CDR3: TGTGCCAGCAGTGAAGATGGACATTTCGCAACTAATGAAAAACTGTTTTTT.

A few counts support this clonotype. In DNA, the CDR3 is TGTGCCACCAGGGGAGGCTCCTACGAGCAGTACTTC. Its translation is CATRGGSYEQYF. The rearrangement links TRBV27 to TRBJ2-7; D possibly uses TRBD1 or TRBD2 (6 bases each). This CDR3 is built from 12 residues. V was clipped by 10 bases and J by 0 bases, with 10 bases between them. CDR1 and CDR2 (germline): MNHEY, SMNVEV (reference sequence).

There are many counts of this clonotype. The V call is TRBV7-2, the J call TRBJ1-4; 8 nucleotides agree with TRBD1. The junction had 2 bases not matched to a gene; V was cut back by 5 bases and J by 6 bases. The CDR3 is 13 residues long. Germline values: CDR1 SGHTA, CDR2 FQGNSA. Written as DNA, the CDR3 is TGTGCCAGCAGCGTGGACAGGGATGAAAAACTGTTTTTT. Protein: CASSVDRDEKLFF.

Concerning this clonotype itself: A much larger clone differs by one base, so this may be a read error. The chain joins TRBV24-1 to TRBJ2-2; no clear D gene. Per the germline V gene, CDR1 is KGHDR and CDR2 is SFDVKD. The CDR3 totals 14 residues. The CDR3 DNA is TGTACCACCAGGTTGGGCTCCGAAGCCGGGGAGCTGTTTTTT. It encodes CTTRLGSEAGELFF.

This clonotype was observed at least ten times. The chain is built from TRBV12-3 or TRBV12-4 and TRBJ1-2; no clear D. The CDR3 is 13 residues long. Trimming cost V 3 bases and J 8 bases, with 13 bases left between them. Here the CDR3 DNA reads TGTGCCAGCAGTTTGGGAGCAATGCAGGGCTACACCTTC. Translated: CASSLGAMQGYTF.

This chain uses TRBV7-2 with TRBJ2-2; D possibly corresponds to TRBD1 (6 bases). Germline CDR1 SGHTA, CDR2 FQGNSA. The CDR3 consists of 16 residues. The germline V and J ends were trimmed by 5 bases and 3 bases, with 16 bases remaining between them. CDR3 sequence reads: CASSRIVGADTGELFF. CDR3 DNA: TGTGCCAGCAGCCGGATAGTGGGGGCGGACACCGGGGAGCTGTTTTTT.